Listed below are T cell receptor beta chains from one sample, sequenced in a study of vaccination effects on CD4 cells after COVID-19. Their antigen targets remain unknown. Libraries were prepared by immunoSEQ multiplex PCR; TCRdb keeps only in-frame clonotypes and omits some of them. This table holds some 22,000 clones, 65% to 85% found once. Sequencing used CD4+ T cells from PBMCs cultured with HCoV-NL63 spike peptides, obtained before COVID-19 vaccination. Source of these receptors: a human donor who received a COVID-19 vaccine. Both conserved end residues are trimmed from each CDR3. The order of the fields is J gene, V gene, CDR3 protein.

j_gene: TRBJ1-1; v_gene: TRBV7-9; CDR3aa: ASSYTGGNTEAF
j_gene: TRBJ1-2; v_gene: TRBV5-1; CDR3aa: ASSLVGRGPSNYGYT
j_gene: TRBJ2-1; v_gene: TRBV20-1; CDR3aa: SASLLAGLAGGHYEQF
j_gene: TRBJ1-2; v_gene: TRBV7-2; CDR3aa: ASSLGVGGNYGYT
j_gene: TRBJ2-1; v_gene: TRBV6-1; CDR3aa: ASSEKSLAGFLLSYNEQF
j_gene: TRBJ2-5; v_gene: TRBV7-3; CDR3aa: ASSRGAQETQY
j_gene: TRBJ1-1; v_gene: TRBV18; CDR3aa: ASSPGLTGTEAF
j_gene: TRBJ1-3; v_gene: TRBV5-1; CDR3aa: ASKQDSSGNTIY
j_gene: TRBJ1-3; v_gene: TRBV5-1; CDR3aa: ASSPDGTGNTIY
j_gene: TRBJ2-1; v_gene: TRBV2; CDR3aa: ASSRLASYNEQF
j_gene: TRBJ2-1; v_gene: TRBV6-4; CDR3aa: ASSDSDYNEQF
j_gene: TRBJ1-1; v_gene: TRBV7-9; CDR3aa: ASSLVAGLNTEAF
j_gene: TRBJ2-3; v_gene: TRBV14; CDR3aa: ASSPVRASVSDTQY
j_gene: TRBJ1-5; v_gene: TRBV18; CDR3aa: ASSPTWEDPQH
j_gene: TRBJ2-3; v_gene: TRBV28; CDR3aa: ASSFSTDTQY
j_gene: TRBJ1-2; v_gene: TRBV5-1; CDR3aa: ASRTETYGYT
j_gene: TRBJ1-6; v_gene: TRBV11-2; CDR3aa: ASSLDPGANSPLH
j_gene: TRBJ2-5; v_gene: TRBV24-1; CDR3aa: ATSEGGGRVVETQY
j_gene: TRBJ1-2; v_gene: TRBV29-1; CDR3aa: SVEVSGQGSGYT
j_gene: TRBJ1-1; v_gene: TRBV10-3; CDR3aa: AISDARDRGRRDTEAF
j_gene: TRBJ1-6; v_gene: TRBV11-2; CDR3aa: ASSSGGFSPLH
j_gene: TRBJ1-6; v_gene: TRBV7-2; CDR3aa: ASSDRASYNSPLH
j_gene: TRBJ2-1; v_gene: TRBV5-1; CDR3aa: ASSLRASGDNEQF
j_gene: TRBJ1-1; v_gene: TRBV5-3; CDR3aa: ARSGPTVNAEAF
j_gene: TRBJ2-7; v_gene: TRBV3-1/TRBV3-2; CDR3aa: ASSQVGIGYEQY
j_gene: TRBJ1-6; v_gene: TRBV14; CDR3aa: ASSQVSGSYNSPLH
j_gene: TRBJ1-5; v_gene: TRBV19; CDR3aa: ASSIRVGQPQH
j_gene: TRBJ1-1; v_gene: TRBV5-4; CDR3aa: ASSSRTEAF
j_gene: TRBJ2-5; v_gene: TRBV5-4; CDR3aa: ASSWGTGGQETQY
j_gene: TRBJ2-3; v_gene: TRBV6-4; CDR3aa: ASSDSHYTDTQY
j_gene: TRBJ1-5; v_gene: TRBV5-1; CDR3aa: ASSPGPASNQPQH
j_gene: TRBJ1-1; v_gene: TRBV6-1; CDR3aa: ASSDPTGGARTEAF
j_gene: TRBJ1-5; v_gene: TRBV28; CDR3aa: ASSFPGNQPQH
j_gene: TRBJ2-5; v_gene: TRBV7-2; CDR3aa: ASSLGVPYQETQY
j_gene: TRBJ2-5; v_gene: TRBV5-1; CDR3aa: ASSLVAGGPQETQY
j_gene: TRBJ1-5; v_gene: TRBV12-3/TRBV12-4; CDR3aa: ASRGTGNQPQH
j_gene: TRBJ2-7; v_gene: TRBV14; CDR3aa: ASSHKGPLYEQY
j_gene: TRBJ2-7; v_gene: TRBV10-1; CDR3aa: ASSESTGGDEQY
j_gene: TRBJ2-2; v_gene: TRBV28; CDR3aa: ASHRAVGTGELF
j_gene: TRBJ1-5; v_gene: TRBV7-9; CDR3aa: ASSLGGGGQPQH
j_gene: TRBJ2-4; v_gene: TRBV5-1; CDR3aa: ASSLGAGGDIQY
j_gene: TRBJ2-2; v_gene: TRBV10-3; CDR3aa: AIKGARSTGELF
j_gene: TRBJ2-7; v_gene: TRBV7-9; CDR3aa: ASSDLGYYEQY
j_gene: TRBJ2-5; v_gene: TRBV7-9; CDR3aa: ASSLASGGRGETQY
j_gene: TRBJ1-1; v_gene: TRBV3-1/TRBV3-2; CDR3aa: ASSQGQGEAF
j_gene: TRBJ1-1; v_gene: TRBV18; CDR3aa: ASADLNRGTEAF
j_gene: TRBJ2-6; v_gene: TRBV7-8; CDR3aa: ASSLEPRGTGANVLT
j_gene: TRBJ2-3; v_gene: TRBV6-6; CDR3aa: ASSYRRGGSTDTQY
j_gene: TRBJ1-5; v_gene: TRBV19; CDR3aa: ASSTLPFRSNQPQH
j_gene: TRBJ2-3; v_gene: TRBV10-3; CDR3aa: ATRTSGSRTDTQY
j_gene: TRBJ1-6; v_gene: TRBV3-1/TRBV3-2; CDR3aa: ATARDDDSPLH
j_gene: TRBJ2-7; v_gene: TRBV9; CDR3aa: ASSRGGPSTYEQY
j_gene: TRBJ1-2; v_gene: TRBV2; CDR3aa: ASSETAYGYT
j_gene: TRBJ2-5; v_gene: TRBV28; CDR3aa: ASSFWVAGETQY
j_gene: TRBJ1-6; v_gene: TRBV12-5; CDR3aa: ASGLHRSGSPLH